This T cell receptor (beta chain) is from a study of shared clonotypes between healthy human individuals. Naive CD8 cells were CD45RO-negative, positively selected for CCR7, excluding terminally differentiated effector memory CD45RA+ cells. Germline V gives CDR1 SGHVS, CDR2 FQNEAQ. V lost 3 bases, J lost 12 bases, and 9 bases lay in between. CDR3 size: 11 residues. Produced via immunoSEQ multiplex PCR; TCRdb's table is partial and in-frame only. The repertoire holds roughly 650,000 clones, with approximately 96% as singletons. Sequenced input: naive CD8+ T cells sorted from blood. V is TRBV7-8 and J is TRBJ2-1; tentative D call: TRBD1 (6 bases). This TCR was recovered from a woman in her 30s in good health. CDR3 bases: TGTGCCAGCAGCTTGGGACAACCGCAGTTCTTC. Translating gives CASSLGQPQFF.